Below are 32 T cell receptor beta chains sequenced from a single sample in a study of blood T cell repertoires in COVID-19. Sequencing used immunoSEQ multiplex PCR; TCRdb keeps in-frame clones, though not all of them. The table records 200,000 to 300,000 clones, just under 85% of them present only once. The sequencing input was peripheral blood. These receptors all come from an elderly woman with acute or convalescent COVID-19.

A single count supports this clone. The chain combines TRBV5-1 with TRBJ2-2, with 7 nucleotides matching TRBD1. CDR3 length: 15 amino acids. The germline gives CDR1 SGHRS, CDR2 YFSETQ. Germline trimming cut 2 bases from V and 6 bases from J; bases unmatched to any gene: 7. CDR3 residues: CASSFDRAGAGELFF. CDR3 DNA: TGCGCCAGCAGCTTCGACAGGGCTGGAGCCGGGGAGCTGTTTTTT.

The genes are TRBV19 and TRBJ1-4, with D possibly TRBD1 on 6 matching bases. Germline CDR1 and CDR2: LNHDA and SQIVND (reference sequence). With 7 bases removed from V and 0 bases from J, the gap between germline ends came to 12 bases. CDR3 size: 15 residues. For the CDR3, the DNA is TGTGCCAGTAACCTACAGGGCGCAACTAATGAAAAACTGTTTTTT. Protein sequence: CASNLQGATNEKLFF.

The chain combines TRBV19 with TRBJ1-5; D gene ambiguous. CDR1 LNHDA and CDR2 SQIVND come from the germline V gene (reference sequence). V lost 4 bases and J 9 bases, leaving 7 bases between the germline ends. The CDR3 loop spans 11 amino acids. In DNA form, the CDR3 reads TGTGCCAGTAGTAACTCCGGGCCCCAGCATTTT. It specifies CASSNSGPQHF.

The chain uses TRBV18 and TRBJ1-5; weak D call: TRBD1 (5 bases). V lost 0 bases to trimming and J lost 3 bases, with 9 bases between them. The CDR3 runs 15 residues. Germline CDR1 KGHSH, CDR2 LQKENI. In nucleotides, the CDR3 is TGTGCCAGCTCACCACCGGGGGGAACCAATCAGCCCCAGCATTTT. Translation gives CASSPPGGTNQPQHF.

The chain is built from TRBV14 and TRBJ2-4, with TRBD2 as a possible D gene (6 bases). Per the germline V gene, CDR1 is SGHDN and CDR2 is FVKESK. Trimming removed 7 bases from V and 0 bases from J, with 13 bases in between. This CDR3 is 15 amino acids long. The CDR3 nucleotides read TGTGCCAGCATCATCTGGGGACTAGCCAAAAACATTCAGTACTTC. Amino acids: CASIIWGLAKNIQYF.

The rearrangement links TRBV5-5 to TRBJ1-1; the match to TRBD1 covers 8 bases. CDR1 and CDR2 from the germline V gene are SGHKS and YYEKEE (reference sequence). This CDR3 comprises 15 residues. Trimming took 1 base from V and 3 from J; bases not matched to a gene: 5. The CDR3 nucleotides read TGTGCCAGCAGCTTGCCCAGGGGGCAGGACACTGAAGCTTTCTTT. It translates to CASSLPRGQDTEAFF. Complete variable domain (other parts from reference TRBV5-5 and TRBJ1-1): DAGVTQSPTHLIKTRGQQVTLRCSPISGHKSVSWYQQVLGQGPQFIFQYYEKEERGRGNFPDRFSARQFPNYSSELNVNALLLGDSALYLCASSLPRGQDTEAFFGQGTRLTVV.

The CDR3: CASSYSNPSALQYF. The CDR3 nucleotides are TGTGCCAGCAGTTACTCGAACCCCAGCGCCCTGCAGTATTTT. The chain carries TRBV6-2 or TRBV6-3 and TRBJ2-3, with no clear D. Germline CDR1 reads MNHEY; CDR2 reads SVGEGT. The V gene lost 0 bases and the J gene lost 11 bases, with 15 bases spanning the gap. The CDR3 sequence is 14 residues long.

The CDR3 DNA follows: TGTGCCAGCAGCTTGGGGGCTGGGGATACGCAGTATTTT. Translation gives CASSLGAGDTQYF. The V and J genes are TRBV7-2 and TRBJ2-3, with D maybe TRBD1 (6 bases). Germline values: CDR1 SGHTA, CDR2 FQGNSA. V gave up 3 bases and J gave up 6 bases, with 10 bases separating them. The CDR3 has 13 amino acids.

The chain links TRBV25-1 to TRBJ1-3; tentative D call: TRBD1 (6 bases). Per the germline V gene, CDR1 is MGHDK and CDR2 is SYGVNS. This CDR3 is 15 amino acids long. V lost 2 bases and J lost 3, with 11 bases in between. In nucleotides, the CDR3 is TGTGCCAGCAGTGAACAGGGGTTTTTTGGAAACACCATATATTTT. Its translation is CASSEQGFFGNTIYF.

This sequence joins TRBV5-1 and TRBJ2-5; 8 bases fit TRBD2. The CDR3 sequence is 14 residues long. J gave up 4 bases and V 5 bases, and 7 bases lay outside the gene matches. Germline CDR1 reads SGHRS; CDR2 reads YFSETQ. CDR3 nucleotide sequence: TGCGCCAGCAGAGAGGGAGCGGGGGTAGAGACCCAGTACTTC. Residues: CASREGAGVETQYF.

A few counts support this clone. The rearrangement links TRBV12-3 or TRBV12-4 to TRBJ2-6; the D gene is possibly TRBD1 (5 bases). Trimming took off 6 bases at V and 11 bases at J, with 14 bases between the two ends. The CDR3 totals 13 residues. The CDR3 reads CASSSGARDVLTF. The CDR3 DNA reads TGTGCCAGCAGCTCTGGGGCCCGGGACGTCCTGACTTTC.

The rearrangement uses TRBV18 and TRBJ1-5; D might be TRBD1 (5 bases). Per germline, CDR1 KGHSH and CDR2 LQKENI. V lost 2 bases and J lost 7, with 15 bases in between. The CDR3 is 15 residues long. CDR3 coding DNA: TGTGCCAGCTCACCAGTCGGACAACGAGGCCAGCCCCAGCATTTT. The encoded protein is CASSPVGQRGQPQHF.

This rearrangement joins TRBV4-2 to TRBJ2-7, with TRBD1 identical over 7 bases. The CDR3 consists of 15 residues. The V and J ends lost 5 bases and 2 bases, in that order; junction bases with no gene match: 9. Germline CDR1 is LGHNA and CDR2 is YNFKEQ. As DNA, the CDR3 is TGTGCCAGCAGCGCTCCGGGACAGACTGCCTACGAGCAGTACTTC. Protein sequence: CASSAPGQTAYEQYF.

The genes are TRBV5-6 and TRBJ2-2; TRBD1 aligns across 7 bases. Trimming removed 0 bases from V and 6 bases from J; junction bases left unmatched: 2. The germline CDR1 and CDR2 sequences are SGHDT and YYEEEE. The CDR3 length is 14 residues. CDR3 loop: CASSLVGGAGELFF. The CDR3 bases are TGTGCCAGCAGCTTGGTAGGGGGCGCCGGGGAGCTGTTTTTT.

The rearrangement joins TRBV5-4 to TRBJ1-4; 9 nucleotides match TRBD1. V gave up 9 bases and J gave up 4 bases; unmatched junction bases: 10. The V gene's germline CDR1 is SGHNT and CDR2 YYREEE (reference sequence). The CDR3 spans 15 residues. The CDR3 DNA sequence: TGTGCCACCTCACCTACAGGGGGCCTTAATGAAAAACTGTTTTTT. It encodes CATSPTGGLNEKLFF.

This clone appeared a few times. Distinct nucleotide sequences in the sample also encode this CDR3. The chain combines TRBV12-3 or TRBV12-4 with TRBJ2-7; possibly TRBD1 for D (5 bases). This CDR3 is built from 12 residues. Trimming stripped 2 bases from V and 4 bases from J, with 6 bases between. This chain's CDR3 is CASSLQGYEQYF. CDR3 DNA: TGTGCCAGCAGTTTACAGGGTTACGAGCAGTACTTC.

The chain carries TRBV11-2 and TRBJ2-3; the match to TRBD2 covers 11 bases. CDR1 is SGHAT, CDR2 FQNNGV, per germline. V gave up 4 bases and J gave up 7 bases; unmatched junction bases: 10. CDR3 length: 16 residues. The chain's CDR3 is CASSSRLAGHPYTQYF. For the CDR3, the DNA is TGTGCCAGCAGCTCCCGACTAGCGGGGCACCCCTATACGCAGTATTTT.

This chain uses TRBV10-2 with TRBJ1-6; D gene ambiguous. Germline loops: CDR1 WSHSY, CDR2 SAAADI. This CDR3 region has 14 residues. V was trimmed by 4 bases and J by 5 bases, leaving 9 bases between them. As DNA, the CDR3 is TGCGCCAGCAGTGGATACGGGAATAATTCACCCCTCCACTTT. Protein: CASSGYGNNSPLHF.

The chain combines TRBV28 with TRBJ2-2; 9 bases are a match to TRBD1. CDR1 MDHEN and CDR2 SYDVKM come from the germline V gene. With 2 bases clipped from V and 0 bases from J, the junction kept 7 bases outside the gene matches. This CDR3 is 18 amino acids long. For the CDR3, the DNA is TGTGCCAGCAGTTTACCTGGACAGGGGTTCGCGAACACCGGGGAGCTGTTTTTT. This codes for CASSLPGQGFANTGELFF.

V is TRBV15 and J is TRBJ1-6, with D perhaps TRBD1 (5 bases). Germline loops: CDR1 LNHNV, CDR2 YYDKDF (reference sequence). V shed 0 bases and J shed 9 bases, with 21 bases lying between them. The CDR3 consists of 18 residues. The CDR3 loop is CATSREPPGEGPISPLHF. The CDR3 DNA reads as TGTGCCACCAGCAGAGAGCCTCCGGGGGAGGGGCCCATTTCACCCCTCCACTTT.

The chain employs TRBV30 and TRBJ2-7, with a tentative D call TRBD1 (6 bases). V lost 2 bases to trimming and J lost 5 bases, with 13 bases between them. CDR1 is GTSNPN, CDR2 SVGIG, per germline (reference sequence). This CDR3 has 13 residues. CDR3 protein: CAWSKGESNEQYF. Written as DNA, the CDR3 is TGTGCCTGGAGTAAGGGGGAGAGCAACGAGCAGTACTTC.

V is TRBV15 and J is TRBJ2-1; 9 bases agree with TRBD2. Germline CDR1 and CDR2: LNHNV and YYDKDF (reference sequence). V dropped 0 bases and J dropped 0; count of bases not matched to a gene: 9. The CDR3 has 19 residues. The CDR3 bases are TGTGCCACCAGCAGAGATTCTCTAGCGGGGCAGAGCTCCTACAATGAGCAGTTCTTC. This gives the protein CATSRDSLAGQSSYNEQFF.

This clone was observed a few times. The V and J genes are TRBV29-1 and TRBJ2-7, with 8 positions matching TRBD2. Germline trimming cut 7 bases from V and 2 bases from J; bases unmatched to any gene: 4. Germline-derived CDR1 and CDR2 are SQVTM and ANQGSEA. There are 12 residues in the CDR3. DNA of the CDR3: TGCAGCGCCGTAGCGGGGACCTACGAGCAGTACTTC. Protein sequence: CSAVAGTYEQYF.

The genes are TRBV7-9 and TRBJ2-7; 11 bases align to TRBD1. The V segment lost 6 bases and the J segment 7 bases; nucleotides outside the gene matches: 11. Germline assignment: CDR1 SEHNR and CDR2 FQNEAQ (reference sequence). CDR3 length: 15 amino acids. In nucleotides, the CDR3 is TGTGCCAGCAGTTCGGGACAGGGGGTTCGTGGAGAGCAGTACTTC. Translation: CASSSGQGVRGEQYF.

CDR3 sequence reads: CASSLGGGVSPYEQYF. The CDR3 DNA reads as TGCGCCAGCAGCTTGGGGGGAGGGGTTTCTCCTTACGAGCAGTACTTC. V and J are TRBV5-1 and TRBJ2-7, with 7 positions matching TRBD2. The V segment lost 0 bases and the J segment 4 bases; nucleotides outside the gene matches: 10. The CDR3 spans 16 residues. Per the germline V gene, CDR1 is SGHRS and CDR2 is YFSETQ.

This clone was picked up one time. Germline and junction disagree at one end, which may indicate a read error. The chain uses TRBV7-2 and TRBJ1-5, with 7 bases fitting TRBD1. The CDR3 is 14 residues long. Germline lookup yields CDR1 SGHTA and CDR2 FQGNSA. The CDR3 DNA reads TGTGCCAGCAGTTTAGACAGGGACCGTCAGCCCCAGCATTTT. Protein: CASSLDRDRQPQHF.

A word on this clone: The same CDR3 also results from other DNA sequences found in this sample. V gene TRBV5-1 combines with J gene TRBJ1-1, with D uncertain. The V gene's germline CDR1 is SGHRS and CDR2 YFSETQ. With 5 bases removed from V and 3 bases from J, the gap between germline ends came to 11 bases. This CDR3 region has 13 residues. CDR3 amino acids: CASSLNSYTEAFF. The DNA for the CDR3 is TGCGCCAGCAGTTTGAACTCTTACACTGAAGCTTTCTTT. Combining the CDR3 with reference TRBV5-1 and TRBJ1-1 gives the whole variable domain KAGVTQTPRYLIKTRGQQVTLSCSPISGHRSVSWYQQTPGQGLQFLFEYFSETQRNKGNFPGRFSGRQFSNSRSEMNVSTLELGDSALYLCASSLNSYTEAFFGQGTRLTVV.

V usage is TRBV5-1 and J usage is TRBJ2-2, with TRBD1 matching 9 bases. V dropped 8 bases and J dropped 0; count of bases not matched to a gene: 5. This CDR3 is built from 15 residues. The V gene's germline CDR1 is SGHRS and CDR2 YFSETQ. The CDR3 protein is CASARDRANTGELFF. CDR3 bases: TGCGCCAGTGCACGGGACAGGGCGAACACCGGGGAGCTGTTTTTT. Full variable domain (outside the CDR3, taken from reference TRBV5-1 and TRBJ2-2): KAGVTQTPRYLIKTRGQQVTLSCSPISGHRSVSWYQQTPGQGLQFLFEYFSETQRNKGNFPGRFSGRQFSNSRSEMNVSTLELGDSALYLCASARDRANTGELFFGEGSRLTVL.

The rearrangement joins TRBV1 to TRBJ2-5; TRBD2 is the table's D call and was not checked against the DNA. TRBV1 is a known pseudogene. This CDR3 is built from 17 residues. CDR3 residues: CTSSQVVTSGGMETQYF. Here the CDR3 DNA reads TGCACCAGCAGCCAAGTAGTGACTAGCGGGGGTATGGAGACCCAGTACTTC.

The chain carries TRBV7-2 and TRBJ1-4; no definite D call. V was trimmed by 5 bases and J by 7 bases, leaving 14 bases between them. This CDR3 has 14 residues. The V gene's germline CDR1 is SGHTA and CDR2 FQGNSA. The CDR3 nucleotides read TGTGCCAGCAGCATCGACCCCGCGGGTGAAAAACTGTTTTTT. This codes for CASSIDPAGEKLFF.

This clone was counted only a few times. The chain couples TRBV5-1 to TRBJ1-2, with 9 bases lining up with TRBD1. There are 16 residues in the CDR3. The germline gives CDR1 SGHRS, CDR2 YFSETQ. V dropped 4 bases and J dropped 2; count of bases not matched to a gene: 9. CDR3 nucleotides: TGCGCCAGCAGCGGCGGGACAGGGTGGGGGAACTATGGCTACACCTTC. Residues: CASSGGTGWGNYGYTF.

The CDR3 spells CAISESIQTYEQYF. CDR3 bases: TGTGCCATCAGTGAGTCGATTCAGACCTACGAGCAGTACTTC. The chain links TRBV10-3 to TRBJ2-7; D call uncertain. This CDR3 spans 14 amino acids. The V and J ends lost 0 bases and 2 bases respectively, with 8 bases between them. Germline assignment: CDR1 ENHRY and CDR2 SYGVKD.